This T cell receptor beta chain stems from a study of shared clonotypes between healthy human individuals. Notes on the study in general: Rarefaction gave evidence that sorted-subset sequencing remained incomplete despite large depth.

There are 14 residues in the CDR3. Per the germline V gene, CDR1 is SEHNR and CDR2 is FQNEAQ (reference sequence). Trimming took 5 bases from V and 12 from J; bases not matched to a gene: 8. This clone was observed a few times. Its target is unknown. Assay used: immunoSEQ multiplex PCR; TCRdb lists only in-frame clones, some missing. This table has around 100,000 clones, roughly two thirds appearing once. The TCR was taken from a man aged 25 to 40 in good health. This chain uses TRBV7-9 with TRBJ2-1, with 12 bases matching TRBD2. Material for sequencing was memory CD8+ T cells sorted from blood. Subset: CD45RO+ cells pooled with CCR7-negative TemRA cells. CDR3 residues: CASSGGLAGYLQFF. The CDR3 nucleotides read TGTGCCAGCAGCGGAGGACTAGCGGGGTACTTGCAGTTCTTC.